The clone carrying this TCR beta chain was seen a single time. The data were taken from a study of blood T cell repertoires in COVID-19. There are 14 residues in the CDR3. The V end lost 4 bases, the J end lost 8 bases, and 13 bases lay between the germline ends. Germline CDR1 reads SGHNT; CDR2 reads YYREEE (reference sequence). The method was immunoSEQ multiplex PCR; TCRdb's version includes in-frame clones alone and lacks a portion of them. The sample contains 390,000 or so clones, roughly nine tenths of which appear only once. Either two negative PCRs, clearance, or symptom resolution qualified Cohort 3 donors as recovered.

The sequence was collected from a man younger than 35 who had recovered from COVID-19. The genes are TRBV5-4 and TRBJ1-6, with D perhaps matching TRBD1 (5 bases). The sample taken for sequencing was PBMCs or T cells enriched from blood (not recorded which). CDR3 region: CASSKQAPDSPLHF. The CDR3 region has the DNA TGTGCCAGCAGCAAACAGGCCCCGGATTCACCCCTCCACTTT.